The clone carrying this TCR beta chain was seen many times. Its matching antigen is unknown. Each TCR beta library was made by quantitative 5'-RACE that incorporated molecular barcodes. TCRdb analysed the 5' RACE reads with MiXCR anew, one entry per CDR3 protein. The table lists under 7,500 distinct CDR3 sequences, around 2.3% of them singletons. This sample is part of a study of CD8 T cells in ankylosing spondylitis. V lost 4 bases and J 1 base, leaving 12 bases between the germline ends. The CDR3 covers 14 residues. Per the germline V gene, CDR1 is SGDLS and CDR2 is YYNGEE. The study's findings and limits: The study identified a TCR beta motif of roughly eight highly homologous variants that appeared characteristic of ankylosing spondylitis blood. Reportedly, disease-linked clones are significantly enriched in ankylosing spondylitis patients' matched synovial fluid. Several of the motif variants were reported before in synovial fluid and blood from reactive arthritis.

This TCR was recovered from a male donor with ankylosing spondylitis or in good health (not recorded which). The genes are TRBV9 and TRBJ2-7; D is unresolved. The sequenced sample was blood, either unsorted or a sorted T cell fraction (not recorded which). The CDR3 DNA is TGTGCCAGCAGCCCGGCAGGTGATTCCTACGAGCAGTACTTC. Its protein product is CASSPAGDSYEQYF.